These T cell receptor beta chains were read from a single sample in a study of graft-versus-host responses after intestinal transplantation. These receptors are not linked to any known antigen. This table comes from immunoSEQ multiplex PCR, and its TCRdb copy is limited to in-frame clones, with some not included. The top ten clones hold over 0.15% of a sample with around 96,000 clones, 80% to 95% of them seen once. The starting material was unstimulated CD4+ T cells sorted from spleen or lymph node cells, obtained before intestinal transplant. The receptor set was obtained from a human donor who received an intestinal transplant. Both conserved end residues are part of each CDR3. The D gene is left open where the match is weak. Expanded clones are given a class, and other clones once, few, many or no size at all.

TGTGCCAGCAGCTTTCGGGGGGGGAGGGCGTACCAAGAGACCCAGTACTTC,CASSFRGGRAYQETQYF,TRBD2,TRBV7-8,TRBJ2-5,NA
TGCGCCAGCAGCTTGGTGGCCCGCGGCTCCTATAATTCACCCCTCCACTTT,CASSLVARGSYNSPLHF,NA,TRBV5-1,TRBJ1-6,NA
TGTGCCAGCAGCTTTCCAGGGAGGTCACCCCTCCACTTT,CASSFPGRSPLHF,NA,TRBV7-9,TRBJ1-6,NA
TGTGCCAGTAGTACAGGGAAAAGGGGACATGATCGATATGGCTACACCTTC,CASSTGKRGHDRYGYTF,NA,TRBV19,TRBJ1-2,NA
TGCGCCAGCAGTGGGGACAGGGGTCTCGAGCAGTACTTC,CASSGDRGLEQYF,TRBD1,TRBV10-1,TRBJ2-7,NA
TGTGCCAGCAGAGGGACAGTGGATTCACCCCTCCACTTT,CASRGTVDSPLHF,TRBD1,TRBV6-4,TRBJ1-6,NA
TGCGCCAGCAGCTTCACGACAGGGGCGAACTCTGGAAACACCATATATTTT,CASSFTTGANSGNTIYF,TRBD1,TRBV5-1,TRBJ1-3,NA
TGTGCCAGTAGTAAAGGGACAGGGCCGAACACTGAAGCTTTCTTT,CASSKGTGPNTEAFF,TRBD1,TRBV19,TRBJ1-1,NA
TGTGCCAGTAGTACAATCCCGACAGGGTTCGCCCTCGGCTACACCTTC,CASSTIPTGFALGYTF,TRBD1,TRBV19,TRBJ1-2,NA
TGTGCCAGCAGCGAACAGGGGTGGGAGACCCAGTACTTC,CASSEQGWETQYF,TRBD1,TRBV5-6,TRBJ2-5,NA
TGCGCCAGCAGCTTGGTAGGCGGGGGGATGGACTATGGCTACACCTTC,CASSLVGGGMDYGYTF,NA,TRBV5-1,TRBJ1-2,NA
TGTGCCAGCAGTGACGGGACTCTGAATCAGCCCCAGCATTTT,CASSDGTLNQPQHF,NA,TRBV6-5,TRBJ1-5,NA
TGCGCCACCAACAGGGACGAGGCCGGGGAGCTGTTTTTT,CATNRDEAGELFF,NA,TRBV10-1,TRBJ2-2,NA
TGTGCCAGCACCGGGACAGCCTACGAGCAGTACTTC,CASTGTAYEQYF,TRBD1,TRBV6-5,TRBJ2-7,NA
TGCGCCAGCAGCCCGAGAACAGGGACCTACGAGCAGTACTTC,CASSPRTGTYEQYF,NA,TRBV5-1,TRBJ2-7,NA
TGTGCCAGCAGCCAAGACAGGGTGAACACTGAAGCTTTCTTT,CASSQDRVNTEAFF,NA,TRBV14,TRBJ1-1,NA
TGCGCCAGCAGCCAAGGAGGACACCCCCGCTTGGGCACTGAAGCTTTCTTT,CASSQGGHPRLGTEAFF,NA,TRBV4-3,TRBJ1-1,NA
TGTGCCAGCCTCCTCCCCCCGGTCATGAACACTGAAGCTTTCTTT,CASLLPPVMNTEAFF,NA,TRBV21-1,TRBJ1-1,NA
TGCGCCAGCAGCTTGGGGCGGGAGGTTGGCTACACCTTC,CASSLGREVGYTF,NA,TRBV5-1,TRBJ1-2,NA
TGTGCCAGCAGCTACGCAGGGACTAATCAGCCCCAGCATTTT,CASSYAGTNQPQHF,NA,TRBV5-8,TRBJ1-5,NA
TGTGCCATCTCTGCAGGGTCTAATGAAAAACTGTTTTTT,CAISAGSNEKLFF,NA,TRBV6-5,TRBJ1-4,NA
TGTGCCAGCAGCTCCATGGGGCAGGTTGAGCATTTT,CASSSMGQVEHF,NA,TRBV7-2,TRBJ1-5,NA
TGTGCCAGCAGCCCCTCCGCCTTGAGAGAGACCCAGTACTTC,CASSPSALRETQYF,NA,TRBV7-6,TRBJ2-5,NA
TGTGCAGCTCGGAGGATTGCTGGGGCCAACGTCCTGACTTTC,CAARRIAGANVLTF,NA,TRBV6-1,TRBJ2-6,NA
TGTGCCAGCAGCATTAGACAGGGTGAAGCTTTCTTT,CASSIRQGEAFF,TRBD1,TRBV7-8,TRBJ1-1,NA
TGTGCCAGCAGCCAAGACCTAGGCCCAGCCAAAAACATTCAGTACTTC,CASSQDLGPAKNIQYF,NA,TRBV9,TRBJ2-4,few
TGTGCCAGCAGCGAGCGGTGGTCGAACACTGAAGCTTTCTTT,CASSERWSNTEAFF,NA,TRBV7-9,TRBJ1-1,NA
TGCAGCGCCCGGGGGTCTAATGAAAAACTGTTTTTT,CSARGSNEKLFF,NA,TRBV29-1,TRBJ1-4,NA
TGTGCCAGCAGTCCGACTAGTCCATACAATGAGCAGTTCTTC,CASSPTSPYNEQFF,NA,TRBV2,TRBJ2-1,NA
TGTGCCAGCAGCTTAGCGGGGGAAGCCTACGAGCAGTACTTC,CASSLAGEAYEQYF,NA,TRBV11-2,TRBJ2-7,NA
TGTGCTGCGGCTAGGGGGCTGAATAGCAATCAGCCCCAGCATTTT,CAAARGLNSNQPQHF,TRBD1,TRBV6-1,TRBJ1-5,NA
TGTGCCAGCAGTCCCCAATTGGGAGGTTACAACTATGGCTACACCTTC,CASSPQLGGYNYGYTF,NA,TRBV27,TRBJ1-2,NA
TGCGCCAGCAGTGAACAACTAGCGGCGAGGACGCAGTATTTT,CASSEQLAARTQYF,TRBD2,TRBV10-2,TRBJ2-3,NA
TGTGCCAGCAGTTCCAGGGATAACTATGGCTACACCTTC,CASSSRDNYGYTF,NA,TRBV27,TRBJ1-2,NA
TGTGCCAGCAGCTCCCGCTCGGGACTCCAAGAGACCCAGTACTTC,CASSSRSGLQETQYF,NA,TRBV7-2,TRBJ2-5,NA
TGTGCCAGCTCACCAAGGGACAGCTCCTACGAGCAGTACTTC,CASSPRDSSYEQYF,TRBD1,TRBV18,TRBJ2-7,NA
TGCGCCAGCAGCAAGCGGTCTAGCGGGAGGAGTACCGGGGAGCTGTTTTTT,CASSKRSSGRSTGELFF,TRBD2,TRBV5-1,TRBJ2-2,once
TGTGCCAGCACCACTAGCGGGGGGGCCGTTGAGCAGTTCTTC,CASTTSGGAVEQFF,TRBD2,TRBV2,TRBJ2-1,NA